The clone carrying this TCR beta chain was picked up a small number of times. This CDR3 spans 16 amino acids. V was shortened by 2 bases and J by 4 bases, with 16 bases between the two germline ends. CDR1 is SGHTS, CDR2 YDEGEE, per germline. The sample comes from a study of blood T cell repertoires in COVID-19. Study information: In each case, the material was cDNA or gDNA derived from T cells, B-cell-depleted T cells, or PBMCs.

Per the study methods: The authors estimated nucleated cell counts from reference gene primer amplification. The method was immunoSEQ multiplex PCR; TCRdb's version includes in-frame clones alone and lacks a portion of them. That table is the source of V, J and clone size, and D and trimming were worked out from the DNA. The sample consists of fewer than 250,000 clones, roughly 80% of them appearing once. This receptor was identified in a woman aged 45-65 years with acute or convalescent COVID-19. The chain uses TRBV5-8 and TRBJ1-3; no clear D gene. The sample was peripheral blood. The CDR3 protein is CASSFIETGWGNTIYF. CDR3 in DNA: TGTGCCAGCAGCTTCATCGAGACCGGGTGGGGAAACACCATATATTTT.